The next 13 T cell receptor beta chains were all read from a single sample in a study of T cell responses to AZD1222 COVID-19 vaccine. Here immunoSEQ multiplex PCR was the method, and the copy in TCRdb shows in-frame clones only, minus some. Among 90,000 to 130,000 clones listed, around 89% were seen once. Sequencing used peripheral blood, obtained on day 0 of AZD1222 vaccination. These TCRs come from an adult in good health.

V is TRBV11-2 and J is TRBJ1-1; D remains unclear. The germline CDR1 and CDR2 sequences are SGHAT and FQNNGV. The CDR3 covers 14 residues. Trimming removed 3 bases at V and 1 base at J, with 9 bases between. The CDR3 region has the DNA TGTGCCAGCAGCTTTGGCAGACCGAACACTGAAGCTTTCTTT. Protein product: CASSFGRPNTEAFF.

This chain uses TRBV5-1 with TRBJ2-7; D is ambiguous. V was shortened by 2 bases and J by 1 base, with 10 bases between the two germline ends. This CDR3 is 14 amino acids long. Germline CDR1 SGHRS, CDR2 YFSETQ. The CDR3 DNA is TGCGCCAGCAGCTTTGGGTTTGTATCCTACGAGCAGTACTTC. It is translated as CASSFGFVSYEQYF. The entire variable domain, with the rest obtained from reference TRBV5-1 and TRBJ2-7, is as follows: KAGVTQTPRYLIKTRGQQVTLSCSPISGHRSVSWYQQTPGQGLQFLFEYFSETQRNKGNFPGRFSGRQFSNSRSEMNVSTLELGDSALYLCASSFGFVSYEQYFGPGTRLTVT.

J is TRBJ2-7 and V is TRBV6-5; D is perhaps TRBD1 (5 bases). This CDR3 is 16 amino acids long. With 0 bases removed from V and 3 bases from J, the gap between germline ends came to 15 bases. CDR1 and CDR2 from the germline V gene are MNHEY and SVGAGI. The CDR3, as DNA: TGTGCCAGCAGTTACTCAGCAGGGCTGGACCACTACGAGCAGTACTTC. Protein: CASSYSAGLDHYEQYF.

CDR3 residues: CASSVRPGVGEETQYF. DNA of the CDR3: TGTGCCAGCAGCGTAAGGCCTGGCGTGGGGGAAGAGACCCAGTACTTC. This chain connects TRBV11-2 to TRBJ2-5; tentatively, D is TRBD1 or TRBD2 (5 bases each). V lost 5 bases to trimming and J lost 3 bases, with 19 bases between them. CDR1 SGHAT and CDR2 FQNNGV come from the germline V gene. This CDR3 spans 16 amino acids.

V usage is TRBV5-1 and J usage is TRBJ2-5; 7 nucleotides match TRBD1. Germline lookup yields CDR1 SGHRS and CDR2 YFSETQ. Trimming cost V 3 bases and J 2 bases; bases outside gene matches: 4. CDR3 length equals 14 residues. CDR3 sequence: CASSSLTGQETQYF. In DNA form, the CDR3 reads TGCGCCAGCAGCTCCCTGACAGGGCAAGAGACCCAGTACTTC.

This clone came up once. The chain has TRBV5-6 and TRBJ1-2; D is uncertain. This CDR3 contains 13 residues. The germline V gene has CDR1 SGHDT and CDR2 YYEEEE. Trimming removed 0 bases from V and 4 bases from J, with 7 bases in between. CDR3 protein: CASSLGNSYGYTF. The CDR3 DNA follows: TGTGCCAGCAGCTTGGGAAACAGCTATGGCTACACCTTC.

The chain has TRBV27 and TRBJ1-2; D gene uncertain. Trimming left V 5 bases short and J 8 bases short, with 12 bases between. This CDR3 spans 12 amino acids. CDR1 is MNHEY and CDR2 is SMNVEV in the germline V gene (reference sequence). CDR3 DNA sequence: TGTGCCAGCAGTCCAAGCCCCCCGGGCTACACCTTC. Translating it yields CASSPSPPGYTF.

There are a few counts of this clone. The chain couples TRBV21-1 to TRBJ2-7. TRBV21-1 is designated a pseudogene. There are 18 residues in the CDR3. The CDR3 DNA is TGTGCCAGCAGCAATACTCCAGCTCTCTGGGGAACCTCCTACGAGCAGTACTTC. This codes for CASSNTPALWGTSYEQYF.

This chain joins TRBV27 and TRBJ1-5, with 7 positions matching TRBD1. In germline, CDR1 is MNHEY, CDR2 SMNVEV (reference sequence). Trimming took 6 bases from V and 0 from J; bases not matched to a gene: 11. The CDR3 has 17 amino acids. The DNA for the CDR3 is TGTGCCAGCAGAAGCCTCGGGACAGTATATAGCAATCAGCCCCAGCATTTT. It yields the protein CASRSLGTVYSNQPQHF.

This sequence joins TRBV3-1 (or the pseudogene TRBV3-2) and TRBJ2-2; D remains ambiguous. The V and J ends lost 4 bases and 6 bases respectively, with 9 bases between them. Germline values: CDR1 LGHDT, CDR2 YNNKEL (reference sequence). The CDR3 sequence is 13 residues long. This CDR3 is CASSPIRPGELFF. The CDR3 DNA is TGTGCCAGCAGCCCGATTCGGCCCGGGGAGCTGTTTTTT.

The rearrangement joins TRBV5-8 to TRBJ2-7; 7 bases agree with TRBD1. The length of the CDR3 is 14 residues. Germline assignment: CDR1 SGHTS and CDR2 YDEGEE. V lost 0 bases, J lost 2 bases, and 2 bases stayed unmatched. CDR3 in DNA: TGTGCCAGCAGCTTGGGACAGGGTCCCTACGAGCAGTACTTC. Amino acid sequence: CASSLGQGPYEQYF.

The V call is TRBV5-4, the J call TRBJ1-2; 8 bases match TRBD1. The CDR3 totals 15 residues. Unmatched junction bases numbered 9, after V lost 6 bases and J lost 2 bases. The V gene's germline CDR1 is SGHNT and CDR2 YYREEE (reference sequence). The CDR3 coding sequence is TGTGCCAGCAACCAACAGGGGGACCTCAACTATGGCTACACCTTC. Protein product: CASNQQGDLNYGYTF.

The V and J genes are TRBV5-1 and TRBJ2-3; 7 bases fit TRBD1. The CDR3 sequence is 16 residues long. Germline CDR1 SGHRS, CDR2 YFSETQ. V was clipped by 0 bases and J by 4 bases; unmatched bases: 8. CDR3 coding DNA: TGCGCCAGCAGCTTGGAGGGGGCCTTGATCCCAGATACGCAGTATTTT. Amino acid sequence: CASSLEGALIPDTQYF.